Presented here are 23 T cell receptor beta chains from one specimen sequenced in a study of a mutant IDH1 vaccine in newly diagnosed glioma. Regarding time point: week 23, last vaccination. Topical imiquimod was applied with each vaccine dose, which held 300 ug of mutant IDH1 20-mer peptide. These receptors lack a known antigen. Repertoires were generated with immunoSEQ multiplex PCR, while TCRdb's copy carries only in-frame clones and drops some. The sample consists of 25,000 to 30,000 clones, approximately 80% of them appearing once. Sequences were derived from PBMCs, sampled from a glioma patient whose treatment included an IDH1 peptide vaccine. The receptors were gathered from a woman aged 30 to 39 with glioma.

CDR3 DNA: TGCGCCAGCAGCCAATACCGGGACACCAACAATGAGCAGTTCTTC. Protein product: CASSQYRDTNNEQFF. The rearrangement joins TRBV4-1 to TRBJ2-1; D is perhaps TRBD1 (6 bases). Germline CDR1 reads MGHRA; CDR2 reads YSYEKL. Trimming shortened V by 2 bases and J by 5 bases, and 13 bases separated the two germline ends. The CDR3 length is 15 residues.

The genes are TRBV5-4 and TRBJ2-5, with a weak D call TRBD1 (6 bases). The V end was cut by 2 bases, the J end by 2 bases, with 10 bases between. Germline V gene sequence: CDR1 SGHNT, CDR2 YYREEE (reference sequence). The CDR3 extends over 14 amino acids. DNA for the CDR3: TGTGCCAGCAGCTTTCCAGGGGCTCAAGAGACCCAGTACTTC. Translating gives CASSFPGAQETQYF.

This sequence joins TRBV6-6 and TRBJ1-2, with 7 bases identical to TRBD1. In germline, CDR1 is MNHNY, CDR2 SVGAGI (reference sequence). The CDR3 runs to 14 residues. The J segment lost 6 bases and the V segment lost 0 bases, leaving 4 bases of the junction unmatched. CDR3 in amino acids: CASSYSGTEDGYTF. Written as DNA, the CDR3 is TGTGCCAGCAGTTACTCCGGGACAGAGGATGGCTACACCTTC.

The chain carries TRBV5-1 and TRBJ1-2; no reliable D call. Trimming cost V 4 bases and J 4 bases, with 8 bases left between them. Germline assignment: CDR1 SGHRS and CDR2 YFSETQ. The CDR3 runs to 12 residues. CDR3 sequence reads: CASSQDIYGYTF. Here the CDR3 DNA reads TGCGCCAGCAGCCAAGATATCTATGGCTACACCTTC.

The chain is built from TRBV6-6 and TRBJ2-7, with 7 bases matching TRBD1. Per the germline V gene, CDR1 is MNHNY and CDR2 is SVGAGI (reference sequence). The CDR3 is 14 residues long. Trimming removed 6 bases from V and 3 bases from J; junction bases left unmatched: 8. CDR3 in amino acids: CASSRDSNNYEQYF. In DNA form, the CDR3 reads TGTGCCAGCAGCCGGGACAGTAACAACTACGAGCAGTACTTC.

The rearrangement joins TRBV10-3 to TRBJ2-5; perhaps D is TRBD1 or TRBD2 (5 bases each). The V end was cut by 2 bases, the J end by 4 bases, with 11 bases between. The CDR3 runs to 14 residues. Per germline, CDR1 ENHRY and CDR2 SYGVKD. CDR3 sequence (DNA): TGTGCCATCAGTGAGGGGGACGGGGCAGAGACCCAGTACTTC. Its translation: CAISEGDGAETQYF.

This chain joins TRBV7-9 and TRBJ1-1; no firm D call. V gave up 2 bases and J gave up 1 base, with 5 bases separating them. The CDR3 covers 13 residues. Germline V gene sequence: CDR1 SEHNR, CDR2 FQNEAQ (reference sequence). The CDR3 protein is CASSLISNTEAFF. The DNA of the CDR3 is TGTGCCAGCAGCTTAATCTCGAACACTGAAGCTTTCTTT.

The chain employs TRBV14 and TRBJ1-2, with D possibly being TRBD1 (6 bases). V lost 1 base and J lost 3, with 9 bases in between. This CDR3 comprises 14 residues. The germline V gene has CDR1 SGHDN and CDR2 FVKESK. The CDR3 is CASSQANRDYGYTF. In DNA, the CDR3 is TGTGCCAGCAGCCAAGCGAACAGGGACTATGGCTACACCTTC.

The rearrangement uses TRBV13 and TRBJ2-7; 9 nucleotides match TRBD1. V was clipped by 5 bases and J by 1 base; unmatched bases: 12. There are 17 residues in the CDR3. Germline CDR1 reads PRHDT; CDR2 reads FYEKMQ (reference sequence). The CDR3 loop reads CASSARQGEHSSYEQYF. The CDR3 DNA is TGTGCCAGCAGCGCGCGACAGGGGGAGCATAGTTCCTACGAGCAGTACTTC.

The J gene is TRBJ2-2, the V gene TRBV27; D is unclear. Trimming removed 10 bases from V and 4 bases from J, with 16 bases in between. The CDR3 consists of 14 residues. Germline V gene sequence: CDR1 MNHEY, CDR2 SMNVEV (reference sequence). CDR3 region: CATQDRELTGELFF. As DNA, the CDR3 is TGTGCCACCCAGGACCGAGAGCTCACCGGGGAGCTGTTTTTT.

J is TRBJ2-2 and V is TRBV29-1, with a weak D call TRBD1 (6 bases). The germline gives CDR1 SQVTM, CDR2 ANQGSEA. The germline V and J ends were trimmed by 3 bases and 3 bases, with 14 bases remaining between them. This CDR3 has 15 amino acids. CDR3 sequence (DNA): TGCAGCGTTGACAGGGGTGTCGGTGACACCGGGGAGCTGTTTTTT. This gives the protein CSVDRGVGDTGELFF.

This clone was recorded a few times. In DNA form, the CDR3 reads TGTGCCAGTAACCTAGTTCGGGGTAATTCACCCCTCCACTTT. Protein sequence: CASNLVRGNSPLHF. V and J are TRBV19 and TRBJ1-6; D gene uncertain. V dropped 7 bases and J dropped 6 bases, with 13 bases sitting between them. Germline V CDR1 and CDR2: LNHDA, SQIVND (reference sequence). The CDR3 covers 14 residues.

This clone is a singleton in its sample. The chain has TRBV7-2 and TRBJ2-3; D not resolved. CDR1 SGHTA and CDR2 FQGNSA come from the germline V gene. Trimming shortened V by 5 bases and J by 0 bases, and 3 bases separated the two germline ends. The CDR3 is made up of 12 amino acids. For the CDR3, the DNA is TGTGCCAGCAGCACGAGCACAGATACGCAGTATTTT. Its translation is CASSTSTDTQYF.

The rearrangement links TRBV4-1 to TRBJ2-3; tentatively, D is TRBD2 (6 bases). The ends were cut back, 4 bases at V and 4 bases at J, with 15 bases in the middle. Germline V gives CDR1 MGHRA, CDR2 YSYEKL. The CDR3 sequence is 15 residues long. DNA of the CDR3: TGCGCCAGCAGCCGATCAAGGGAGGCGGCAGATACGCAGTATTTT. It is translated as CASSRSREAADTQYF.

The chain is built from TRBV6-1 and TRBJ1-1; unclear D gene. The germline CDR1 and CDR2 sequences are MNHNS and SASEGT. This CDR3 comprises 13 residues. The V end was cut by 6 bases, the J end by 1 base, with 9 bases between. The CDR3 spells CASSPPGNTEAFF. The CDR3 nucleotides read TGTGCCAGCAGCCCTCCCGGGAACACTGAAGCTTTCTTT.

The chain recombines TRBV19 with TRBJ2-7, with TRBD1 matching 8 bases. The germline CDR1 and CDR2 sequences are LNHDA and SQIVND (reference sequence). Trimming took 4 bases from V and 1 from J; bases not matched to a gene: 0. The CDR3 totals 13 residues. CDR3 nucleotides: TGTGCCAGTAGTAGGGACAGGTCCTACGAGCAGTACTTC. It specifies CASSRDRSYEQYF.

This sequence joins TRBV4-3 and TRBJ1-4, with TRBD1 as a possible D gene (5 bases). This CDR3 contains 16 residues. Trimming pared 1 base from V and 8 bases from J, leaving 17 bases between. The germline gives CDR1 LGHNA, CDR2 YSLEER. CDR3 in DNA: TGCGCCAGCAGCCAAGGTGGACGGAGACAGCTAGAAAAACTGTTTTTT. Its protein is CASSQGGRRQLEKLFF.

The sample holds a few counts of this clone. This chain connects TRBV18 to TRBJ1-5, with unresolved D. V lost 2 bases, J lost 5 bases, and 4 bases lay in between. CDR3 length equals 12 residues. CDR1 is KGHSH, CDR2 LQKENI, per germline. CDR3 bases: TGTGCCAGCTCACCAGGGGATCAGCCCCAGCATTTT. This encodes CASSPGDQPQHF.

J is TRBJ1-2 and V is TRBV2, with 9 bases matching TRBD1. The trim removed 8 bases at V and 6 bases at J, leaving 7 bases unmatched. This CDR3 comprises 13 residues. Germline loops: CDR1 SNHLY, CDR2 FYNNEI. CDR3 sequence (DNA): TGTGCCAGCGTCGGGACAGGGATAGATGGCTACACCTTC. This sequence encodes CASVGTGIDGYTF.

The chain recombines TRBV7-9 with TRBJ2-5; D unclear. Trimming shortened V by 6 bases and J by 2 bases, and 4 bases separated the two germline ends. The CDR3 has 11 amino acids. CDR1 is SEHNR and CDR2 is FQNEAQ in the germline V gene (reference sequence). Here the CDR3 DNA reads TGTGCCAGCAGGGTACAAGAGACCCAGTACTTC. It specifies CASRVQETQYF.

This chain joins TRBV5-1 and TRBJ1-4; no definite D call. The CDR3 runs 15 residues. V gave up 6 bases and J gave up 0 bases, with 12 bases separating them. CDR1 is SGHRS and CDR2 is YFSETQ in the germline V gene. The CDR3 spells CASTPGGATNEKLFF. Here the CDR3 DNA reads TGCGCCAGCACACCGGGCGGGGCAACTAATGAAAAACTGTTTTTT. Supplemented by reference TRBV5-1 and TRBJ1-4, the full variable domain reads KAGVTQTPRYLIKTRGQQVTLSCSPISGHRSVSWYQQTPGQGLQFLFEYFSETQRNKGNFPGRFSGRQFSNSRSEMNVSTLELGDSALYLCASTPGGATNEKLFFGSGTQLSVL.

The J gene is TRBJ1-1, the V gene TRBV5-1; D unresolved. The ends were cut back, 0 bases at V and 4 bases at J, with 7 bases in the middle. The CDR3 runs 13 residues. Germline V lookup: CDR1 SGHRS, CDR2 YFSETQ. The CDR3 spells CASSLGLSTEAFF. The DNA for the CDR3 is TGCGCCAGCAGCTTGGGGCTGTCCACTGAAGCTTTCTTT. The full variable domain, completed using reference TRBV5-1 and TRBJ1-1, is KAGVTQTPRYLIKTRGQQVTLSCSPISGHRSVSWYQQTPGQGLQFLFEYFSETQRNKGNFPGRFSGRQFSNSRSEMNVSTLELGDSALYLCASSLGLSTEAFFGQGTRLTVV.

CDR3: CASSFRQVGEQYF. DNA of the CDR3: TGCGCCAGCAGTTTCCGACAGGTGGGCGAGCAGTACTTC. This chain connects TRBV5-1 to TRBJ2-7, with D perhaps matching TRBD1 (6 bases). This CDR3 has 13 amino acids. Trimming left V 5 bases short and J 6 bases short, with 15 bases between. Germline values: CDR1 SGHRS, CDR2 YFSETQ.